This T cell receptor (beta chain) was obtained from a study of siplizumab effects on memory and regulatory T cells. Notes on this clone: Its antigen is not known.

General study findings and limits: Among mappable alloreactive CD4+ clones, the Treg-derived fraction averaged approximately 75% with siplizumab versus under 30% in controls. Proliferating CD4+ or CD8+ clones, roughly 75-95% of them, lacked an assignable naive or memory phenotype.

The method was immunoSEQ multiplex PCR; TCRdb's version includes in-frame clones alone and lacks a portion of them. Of 92,000 or so clones detected, over 80% appear once; the ten largest clones hold around 15%. The CDR3 spans 17 residues. V lost 1 base to trimming and J lost 1 base; unmatched junction nucleotides: 6. CDR1 is LGHNA and CDR2 is YNFKEQ in the germline V gene. The sample taken for sequencing was CD4+ T cells sorted from blood. The sequence came from a human donor in good health. V gene TRBV4-2 combines with J gene TRBJ2-1; 8 bases align to TRBD2. The CDR3 reads CASSQVGTRRSYNEQFF. CDR3 nucleotide sequence: TGTGCCAGCAGCCAAGTGGGGACTAGGCGATCCTACAATGAGCAGTTCTTC.